This is a list of T cell receptor beta chains from one sample in a study of persistence of HIV-infected CD4 T cells. Data came from immunoSEQ multiplex PCR; TCRdb stores just in-frame clones and leaves some out. The sample lists 35,000 to 55,000 clones; 70% to 90% were seen once. Their antigen targets remain unknown. Sequences were derived from CD4+ T cells sorted from PBMCs after 18-hour stimulation, sampled from a patient who received antiretroviral therapy. These TCRs come from an adult man with HIV who was CMV-seropositive. CDR3s include the opening cysteine and the closing phenylalanine or tryptophan. Each record gives: D gene, V gene, clone size, J gene, CDR3 DNA, CDR3 protein. D genes are given only for firm matches. Only part of the rows carry a size: once, few, many, or a class if the clone is expanded.

D: -; V: TRBV24-1; size: -; J: TRBJ1-4; DNA: TGTGCCACCAGCCCAGGGTTTAATGAAAAACTGTTTTTT; CDR3: CATSPGFNEKLFF
D: -; V: TRBV3-1/TRBV3-2; size: few; J: TRBJ2-7; DNA: TGTGCCAGCCAGGCGCGTTCCTACGAGCAGTACTTC; CDR3: CASQARSYEQYF
D: TRBD2; V: TRBV19; size: -; J: TRBJ2-2; DNA: TGTGCCAGTAGTTCGGGACTAGCCCCCGGGGAGCTGTTTTTT; CDR3: CASSSGLAPGELFF
D: TRBD1; V: TRBV28; size: -; J: TRBJ2-7; DNA: TGTGCCAGCAGTTCAGACAGGGAGAGCTCCTACGAGCAGTACTTC; CDR3: CASSSDRESSYEQYF
D: TRBD1; V: TRBV3-1/TRBV3-2; size: -; J: TRBJ1-3; DNA: TGTGCCAGCAGCCACGGGACAGCACGAAACACCATATATTTT; CDR3: CASSHGTARNTIYF
D: -; V: TRBV6-1; size: -; J: TRBJ1-5; DNA: TGTGCCAGCAGTGCCGCCCAGGGGCACTTCGGCAATCAGCCCCAGCATTTT; CDR3: CASSAAQGHFGNQPQHF
D: TRBD1; V: TRBV5-1; size: -; J: TRBJ1-1; DNA: TGCGCCAGCAGCTACGACAGGGGTGGGAACACTGAAGCTTTCTTT; CDR3: CASSYDRGGNTEAFF
D: TRBD1; V: TRBV24-1; size: -; J: TRBJ2-1; DNA: TGTGCCACCAGTGACCACACAGGGGTGGGTCGGGAAGAGCAGTTCTTC; CDR3: CATSDHTGVGREEQFF
D: -; V: TRBV4-1; size: medium-sized; J: TRBJ2-7; DNA: TGCGCCAGCAGCTCCCGGGCCTCCTACGAGCAGTACTTC; CDR3: CASSSRASYEQYF
D: -; V: TRBV18; size: once; J: TRBJ2-1; DNA: TGTGCCAGCTCACCCTCCAGGGGGGGTGAGCAGTTCTTC; CDR3: CASSPSRGGEQFF
D: -; V: TRBV6-1; size: -; J: TRBJ1-5; DNA: TGTGCCAGCAGTGAATTGGGGGTAACAGTCAATCAGCCCCAGCATTTT; CDR3: CASSELGVTVNQPQHF
D: -; V: TRBV6-5; size: -; J: TRBJ2-5; DNA: TGTGCCAGCAGGGCCAGCAAGGCCCGAGAGACCCAGTACTTC; CDR3: CASRASKARETQYF
D: -; V: TRBV7-9; size: -; J: TRBJ2-1; DNA: TGTGCCAGCAGCTATAGGACAGTGGGGAACAATGAGCAGTTCTTC; CDR3: CASSYRTVGNNEQFF
D: -; V: TRBV12-5; size: -; J: TRBJ2-7; DNA: TGTGCTAGTGGTCCCTTAAGGACACGGAACTACGAGCAGTACTTC; CDR3: CASGPLRTRNYEQYF
D: -; V: TRBV7-3; size: -; J: TRBJ1-6; DNA: TGTGCCAGCAGCTTAGGGAAGGGGTTGTCACCCCTCCACTTT; CDR3: CASSLGKGLSPLHF
D: -; V: TRBV6-5; size: -; J: TRBJ2-2; DNA: TGTGCCAGCATCCTGACAGATTGGAACACCGGGGAGCTGTTTTTT; CDR3: CASILTDWNTGELFF
D: -; V: TRBV15; size: -; J: TRBJ2-2; DNA: TGTGCCACCAACGGGGGTTCGAACACCGGGGAGCTGTTTTTT; CDR3: CATNGGSNTGELFF
D: -; V: TRBV2; size: -; J: TRBJ1-2; DNA: TGTGCCAGCAGCGTACGGGGGGCGCGGGACTATGGCTACACCTTC; CDR3: CASSVRGARDYGYTF
D: -; V: TRBV7-2; size: -; J: TRBJ2-2; DNA: TGTGCCAGCAGCTTAGGAGGAGGGTTGGGAACCGGGGAGCTGTTTTTT; CDR3: CASSLGGGLGTGELFF
D: TRBD1; V: TRBV24-1; size: -; J: TRBJ2-3; DNA: TGTGCCACCAGTGACACAGGGACAGGGGCAACAGATACGCAGTATTTT; CDR3: CATSDTGTGATDTQYF
D: -; V: TRBV2; size: -; J: TRBJ1-1; DNA: TGTGCCAGCAGGGTGAGGAGGGCGAACACTGAAGCTTTCTTT; CDR3: CASRVRRANTEAFF
D: -; V: TRBV6-2/TRBV6-3; size: -; J: TRBJ2-6; DNA: TGTGCCAGCAGTTTCCCTCACAGGGACCCTTCTGGGGCCAACGTCCTGACTTTC; CDR3: CASSFPHRDPSGANVLTF
D: -; V: TRBV6-1; size: -; J: TRBJ1-2; DNA: TGTGCCAGCAGTGAAGCGATGACTCCGGGCTACACCTTC; CDR3: CASSEAMTPGYTF
D: -; V: TRBV2; size: once; J: TRBJ2-1; DNA: TGTGCCAGCAGTGAGTGGGACCCCTTCTTGTCCTACAATGAGCAGTTCTTC; CDR3: CASSEWDPFLSYNEQFF
D: -; V: TRBV6-6; size: -; J: TRBJ2-3; DNA: TGTGCCAGCAGTTACGATCGGGCATCTAGCACAGATACGCAGTATTTT; CDR3: CASSYDRASSTDTQYF
D: TRBD1; V: TRBV29-1; size: -; J: TRBJ1-2; DNA: TGCAGCGTTGACGGGACAGGGGGAATTGGCTACACCTTC; CDR3: CSVDGTGGIGYTF
D: -; V: TRBV5-1; size: -; J: TRBJ1-4; DNA: TGCGCCAGCAGCTGGGGGCAGAACTCTGAAAAACTGTTTTTT; CDR3: CASSWGQNSEKLFF
D: TRBD2; V: TRBV14; size: -; J: TRBJ2-2; DNA: TGTGCCAGCAGCCAACCTGGACTAGCGGGGGTCGGGGAGCTGTTTTTT; CDR3: CASSQPGLAGVGELFF
D: -; V: TRBV24-1; size: -; J: TRBJ2-1; DNA: TGTGCCACCACTGAGGGCAGCCAAGATGAGCAGTTCTTC; CDR3: CATTEGSQDEQFF
D: -; V: TRBV2; size: -; J: TRBJ1-4; DNA: TGTGCCAGCAGGCGCGAACAGGGTTTTAATGAAAAACTGTTTTTT; CDR3: CASRREQGFNEKLFF
D: TRBD1; V: TRBV18; size: -; J: TRBJ1-1; DNA: TGTGCCAGCTCTCAGACAGGGGGATCTGAAGCTTTCTTT; CDR3: CASSQTGGSEAFF
D: TRBD1; V: TRBV10-3; size: -; J: TRBJ1-2; DNA: TGTGCCATCAGCCAGGGGACTTCCGGGACAGGGGGGTATGGCTACACCTTC; CDR3: CAISQGTSGTGGYGYTF
D: -; V: TRBV7-9; size: -; J: TRBJ2-1; DNA: TGTGCCAGCAGCTTTCAGGGGTACAATGAGCAGTTCTTC; CDR3: CASSFQGYNEQFF
D: TRBD2; V: TRBV7-2; size: once; J: TRBJ2-2; DNA: TGTGCCACCGGATGGACTAGCGCGAACACCGGGGAGCTGTTTTTT; CDR3: CATGWTSANTGELFF
D: -; V: TRBV19; size: -; J: TRBJ1-1; DNA: TGTGCCAGTAGTATAAGCAGGGTTGTGAGCACTGAAGCTTTCTTT; CDR3: CASSISRVVSTEAFF
D: TRBD1; V: TRBV6-6; size: -; J: TRBJ1-1; DNA: TGTGCCAGCAGTTACCAGACAGGGGGGGAAGGTGAAGCTTTCTTT; CDR3: CASSYQTGGEGEAFF
D: -; V: TRBV7-3; size: -; J: TRBJ1-6; DNA: TGTGCCAGCAGCCTTCGGGGCCGGGATTCACCCCTCCACTTT; CDR3: CASSLRGRDSPLHF
D: TRBD1; V: TRBV6-5; size: -; J: TRBJ2-5; DNA: TGTGCCAGCAAGTCGACAGGGGATGTGGAGACCCAGTACTTC; CDR3: CASKSTGDVETQYF
D: -; V: TRBV10-3; size: -; J: TRBJ1-2; DNA: TGTGCCATCAGTGAGTCGCGTCTCCGGGGCGATGGCTACACCTTC; CDR3: CAISESRLRGDGYTF
D: -; V: TRBV2; size: -; J: TRBJ1-5; DNA: TGTGCCAGCAGTGAAGGTCAGGGGCTTAAGAGGAATCAGCCCCAGCATTTT; CDR3: CASSEGQGLKRNQPQHF
D: TRBD1; V: TRBV2; size: once; J: TRBJ2-7; DNA: TGTGCCAGCAGTGAAGAGGGACAGAAGTACTTC; CDR3: CASSEEGQKYF
D: -; V: TRBV5-1; size: -; J: TRBJ1-1; DNA: TGCGCCAGCAGCTTGTCCCCAGAGAACACTGAAGCTTTCTTT; CDR3: CASSLSPENTEAFF
D: TRBD2; V: TRBV5-5; size: -; J: TRBJ2-5; DNA: TGTGCCAGCAGCTTGGCCTTGGCGGGGGGGCAAGAGACCCAGTACTTC; CDR3: CASSLALAGGQETQYF
D: -; V: TRBV27; size: -; J: TRBJ2-7; DNA: TGTGCCAGCGCCCCCCCGACAGGCCTTAGCTCCTACGAGCAGTACTTC; CDR3: CASAPPTGLSSYEQYF
D: TRBD1; V: TRBV28; size: -; J: TRBJ1-5; DNA: TGTGCCAGCAGTTCTCACAGGGGCCAGGTTGTGAGCAATCAGCCCCAGCATTTT; CDR3: CASSSHRGQVVSNQPQHF